This T cell receptor beta chain was observed in a study of blood T cells in healthy people across ages. Combining a sample-barcoded 5' primer with a J-beta primer mix, a second PCR ran for roughly 6 to 12 cycles. TCRdb fed the 5' RACE reads into MiXCR, producing one record per CDR3 protein. Of approximately 2,000,000 distinct CDR3 sequences listed, approximately 39% are singletons. The table lists this clonotype with a few counts. Sequencing was carried out using blood. The sequence derives from a human donor in good health.

The CDR3 bases are TGTGCCAGCAGTTATTGCAGGGGGGACTACAATGATCGGCAGTTCTTC. It encodes CASSYCRGDYNDRQFF. The chain couples TRBV12-3 or TRBV12-4 to TRBJ2-1; either TRBD1 or TRBD2 may fit D (7 bases each). Trimming removed 4 bases at V and 12 bases at J, with 25 bases between. CDR3 length: 16 residues.